The present T cell receptor (beta chain) was sequenced within a study of cytomegalovirus exposure and HLA in healthy donors. Points on this clone: Its matching antigen is unknown.

Libraries were prepared by immunoSEQ multiplex PCR; TCRdb keeps only in-frame clonotypes and omits some of them. Here the sample spans approximately 120,000 clones, almost 90% being singletons. Study observations and caveats: Rarity marked most TCR sequences, yet some public TCRs occurred in many donors. With high specificity and sensitivity, the classifier reportedly diagnosed cytomegalovirus status.

What was sequenced was PBMCs. This receptor was taken from a woman aged 18-29 years in good health and CMV-seronegative.

The CDR3, as DNA: TGTGCCAGCACCCCTACTACCGGGACTAGAATGAATGAGCAGTTCTTC. This sequence encodes CASTPTTGTRMNEQFF. This chain uses TRBV12-1 with TRBJ2-1; the table gives TRBD2 as D, unverified against the DNA. TRBV12-1 is marked as a pseudogene. This CDR3 contains 16 residues.